Listed here are 8 T cell receptor beta chains from one sample, sequenced in a study of CD4 T cells in relation to SARS-CoV-2 and coronaviruses. Which antigens these TCRs recognize remains unknown. The data were produced by immunoSEQ multiplex PCR, yet TCRdb's version contains in-frame clones alone and is incomplete. The sample includes 15,000 or so clones, over 60% of them seen just once. CD4+ T cells from unexposed donors were obtained before the COVID-19 pandemic (2011-2018). The cells were cultured for around ten days before CD4+ T cells were isolated. Sequenced sample: CD4+ T cells from PBMCs, cultured in vitro. All receptors come from a human donor in good health.

J is TRBJ1-1 and V is TRBV2; 8 bases match TRBD1. Per the germline V gene, CDR1 is SNHLY and CDR2 is FYNNEI. This CDR3 contains 14 residues. Trimming cost V 6 bases and J 5 bases; bases outside gene matches: 8. The CDR3 nucleotides are TGTGCCAGCAGCGCCGACAGGGGAAAGACTGAAGCTTTCTTT. Its translation is CASSADRGKTEAFF.

The chain is built from TRBV9 and TRBJ2-2, with D unresolved. The CDR3 is 13 residues long. Looked up from germline, CDR1 is SGDLS and CDR2 is YYNGEE. The ends were cut back, 2 bases at V and 1 base at J, with 3 bases in the middle. The CDR3 region is CASSVRNTGELFF. CDR3 coding DNA: TGTGCCAGCAGCGTCCGGAACACCGGGGAGCTGTTTTTT.

DNA for the CDR3: TGTGCCAGCAGTTCCCACTGGGACGGGCAGCCCCAGCATTTT. Amino acid sequence: CASSSHWDGQPQHF. The chain combines TRBV6-5 with TRBJ1-5; possibly TRBD1 for D (5 bases). The CDR3 totals 14 residues. The germline CDR1 and CDR2 sequences are MNHEY and SVGAGI. Trimming took 4 bases from V and 7 from J, leaving 14 bases between them.

The chain employs TRBV4-1 and TRBJ1-3; 8 bases match TRBD1. CDR3 length equals 17 residues. The germline V gene encodes CDR1 MGHRA and CDR2 YSYEKL. V gave up 1 base and J gave up 0 bases; unmatched junction bases: 5. The CDR3 region is CASSQGQGKRSGNTIYF. The CDR3 DNA reads as TGCGCCAGCAGCCAAGGACAGGGGAAACGCTCTGGAAACACCATATATTTT.

The sample holds a few counts of this clone. Other DNA sequences from this sample encode an identical CDR3 as well. The chain employs TRBV28 and TRBJ2-2; possibly TRBD1 or TRBD2 for D (5 bases each). The V gene lost 2 bases and the J gene lost 3 bases, with 7 bases spanning the gap. Germline CDR1 and CDR2: MDHEN and SYDVKM. The CDR3 is 14 residues long. In DNA, the CDR3 is TGTGCCAGCAGTTTAGGGACGTACACCGGGGAGCTGTTTTTT. It codes for CASSLGTYTGELFF.

The chain employs TRBV9 and TRBJ2-5; D may correspond to TRBD1 or TRBD2 (5 bases each). Trimming took 5 bases from V and 4 from J, leaving 18 bases between them. The CDR3 has 15 residues. Germline V gives CDR1 SGDLS, CDR2 YYNGEE. The CDR3 coding sequence is TGTGCCAGCAGGGTATGGTGGGGGATAGGAGAGACCCAGTACTTC. Protein product: CASRVWWGIGETQYF.

In its sample, this clone was seen once. This chain links TRBV27 with TRBJ2-1; 8 positions match TRBD1. The germline V gene encodes CDR1 MNHEY and CDR2 SMNVEV (reference sequence). The ends lost 5 bases at V and 6 bases at J; junction bases unmatched: 9. The CDR3 is 15 amino acids. The CDR3 loop reads CASSPRGQAGNEQFF. CDR3 in DNA: TGTGCCAGCAGTCCGAGGGGACAGGCTGGCAATGAGCAGTTCTTC.

Turning to this clone: This CDR3 is also generated by other DNA sequences in the sample. J is TRBJ2-7 and V is TRBV7-2; 10 bases fit TRBD2. Per the germline V gene, CDR1 is SGHTA and CDR2 is FQGNSA. V was clipped by 3 bases and J by 1 base; unmatched bases: 3. This CDR3 region has 15 residues. CDR3 in DNA: TGTGCCAGCAGCTTGGGACTAGCGCCTTCCTACGAGCAGTACTTC. It encodes CASSLGLAPSYEQYF.